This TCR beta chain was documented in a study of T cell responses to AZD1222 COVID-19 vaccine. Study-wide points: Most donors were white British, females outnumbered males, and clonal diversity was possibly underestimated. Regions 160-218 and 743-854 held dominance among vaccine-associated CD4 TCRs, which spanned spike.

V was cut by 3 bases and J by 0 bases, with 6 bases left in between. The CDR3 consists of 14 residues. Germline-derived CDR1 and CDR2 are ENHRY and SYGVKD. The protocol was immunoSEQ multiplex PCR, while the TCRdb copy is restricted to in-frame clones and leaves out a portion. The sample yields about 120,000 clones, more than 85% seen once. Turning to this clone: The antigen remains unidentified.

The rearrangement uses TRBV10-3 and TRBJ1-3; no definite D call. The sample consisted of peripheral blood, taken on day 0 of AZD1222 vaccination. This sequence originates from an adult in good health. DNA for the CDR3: TGTGCCATCAGTGAAACAGACTCTGGAAACACCATATATTTT. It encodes CAISETDSGNTIYF.